This T cell receptor (beta chain) was sequenced in a study of a mutant IDH1 vaccine in newly diagnosed glioma. Points from the study as a whole: Pseudoprogression seemed unrelated to changes in top peripheral T cell clonotypes.

Points on this clone: Its antigen remains unknown.

Germline lookup yields CDR1 SGHKS and CDR2 YYEKEE (reference sequence). V was pared by 0 bases and J by 5 bases, with 7 bases between. This CDR3 spans 13 amino acids. The time point here: week 5, during vaccination. In the vaccine, a single dose held 300 ug of the mutant IDH1 20-mer peptide, along with topical imiquimod. Sequencing was performed with immunoSEQ multiplex PCR; in TCRdb, only in-frame clones are kept and a portion is missing. The sample has tens of thousands of clones; roughly 90% are singletons. The V gene is TRBV5-5, the J gene TRBJ2-3; unclear D gene. Source: PBMCs, taken from a glioma patient whose treatment included an IDH1 peptide vaccine. This TCR was sampled from a woman aged 45-65 years with glioma. The CDR3 DNA sequence: TGTGCCAGCAGCTTGGGGGGTGTAGATACGCAGTATTTT. Encoded protein: CASSLGGVDTQYF.